These T cell receptor beta chains were read from a single sample in a study of regulatory T cells in long-lasting Graves disease. TCRdb reanalysed the multiplex PCR reads using MiXCR and keeps one entry per CDR3 protein. This table holds roughly 510,000 distinct CDR3 sequences, roughly 15% found once. The same sample was also studied in work on T cells in Graves' hyperthyroidism and ophthalmopathy.

The sequences come from peripheral blood mononuclear cells (PBMCs), collected at new diagnosis, from a patient treated with antithyroid drugs. The source of these receptors is a man between 18 and 35 years old with Graves disease. Both conserved end residues are part of each CDR3. Fields, in order: V gene, D gene, clone size, J gene, CDR3 protein, CDR3 DNA. D genes are given only for firm matches. Expanded clones are given a class, and other clones once, few, many or no size at all.

>TRBV5-1|NA|many|TRBJ2-1
CASSLGLDPYNEQFF
TGCGCCAGCAGCTTGGGACTTGACCCCTACAATGAGCAGTTCTTC
>TRBV10-3|NA|NA|TRBJ2-1
CAIWQGNEQFF
TGTGCCATCTGGCAGGGGAATGAGCAGTTCTTC
>TRBV29-1|NA|NA|TRBJ1-4
CSVGGARRGEEKLFF
TGCAGCGTTGGAGGGGCGCGGAGGGGGGAAGAAAAACTGTTTTTT
>TRBV4-1|NA|NA|TRBJ2-7
CASSQDLAFSYEQYF
TGCGCCAGCAGCCAAGATCTCGCCTTCTCCTACGAGCAGTACTTC
>TRBV7-9|TRBD2|few|TRBJ2-2
CASSLLLAGSGELFF
TGTGCCAGCAGCTTACTCCTAGCGGGAAGCGGGGAGCTGTTTTTT
>TRBV10-3|TRBD2|few|TRBJ2-7
CTIIQRVSGAIMSYEQYF
TGTACCATCATCCAAAGGGTTAGCGGGGCAATAATGAGCTACGAGCAGTACTTC
>TRBV2|NA|many|TRBJ2-5
CASSEGLRETQYF
TGTGCCAGCAGTGAAGGCCTGAGGGAGACCCAGTACTTC
>TRBV5-4|NA|few|TRBJ1-3
CASSPGAGFSGNTIYF
TGTGCCAGCAGCCCGGGTGCAGGGTTCTCTGGAAACACCATATATTTT
>TRBV19|NA|few|TRBJ2-7
CASSPAFAYEQYF
TGTGCCAGTAGTCCTGCATTCGCCTACGAGCAGTACTTC
>TRBV3-1|NA|NA|TRBJ1-2
CASSQRGLNYGYTF
TGTGCCAGCAGCCAACGGGGACTTAACTATGGCTACACCTTC
>TRBV6-1|TRBD1|many|TRBJ1-5
CASSLGQGGNQPQHF
TGTGCCAGCAGCCTCGGACAGGGTGGCAATCAGCCCCAGCATTTT
>TRBV9|NA|many|TRBJ2-1
CASSLQVHNEQFF
TGTGCCAGCAGCTTACAGGTCCACAATGAGCAGTTCTTC
>TRBV28|TRBD1|many|TRBJ1-5
CASRSDREDQPQHF
TGTGCCAGCAGGTCTGACAGGGAGGATCAGCCCCAGCATTTT
>TRBV5-1|NA|NA|TRBJ1-4
CASSPRVGEKLFF
TGCGCCAGCAGCCCCCGGGTAGGAGAAAAACTGTTTTTT